This T cell receptor (beta chain) appears in the sequencing data of a study of somatic mutations in cytotoxic T cells in rheumatoid arthritis. Study-level results: The CD8+ clonality of rheumatoid arthritis patients increased with age, whereas that of healthy controls did not. Antigens bound by the expanded CD8+ clones were not identified.

Concerning this clone itself: Its antigen is unknown.

CDR3 length: 16 amino acids. Unmatched junction bases numbered 6, after V lost 4 bases and J lost 1 base. The V gene's germline CDR1 is MRHNA and CDR2 SNTAGT. Profiled with immunoSEQ multiplex PCR; TCRdb holds only in-frame clones, not every one. The data show about 10,000 clones, with around 81% seen just once and approximately 19% held by the top ten. Magnetic beads with positive selection isolated CD4+ and CD8+ fractions, whose purity was verified by flow cytometry. The sequenced sample consisted of CD8+ T cells sorted from blood. The sequence derives from a woman between 45 and 60 years old in good health. The chain carries TRBV6-4 and TRBJ2-3, with 9 bases identical to TRBD1. As DNA, the CDR3 is TGTGCCAGCAGTGCCGAAACAGGGGGCGGCACAGATACGCAGTATTTT. It yields the protein CASSAETGGGTDTQYF.